What follows describes a single T cell receptor (beta chain). This entry is derived from a study of T cell changes during pregnancy in multiple sclerosis. The CDR3 consists of 14 residues. CDR1 is LGHNA, CDR2 YSLEER, per germline. Trimming cost V 7 bases and J 8 bases, with 18 bases left between them. Profiling relied on immunoSEQ multiplex PCR, and the TCRdb table lists in-frame clones only, not all of them. Of about 70,000 clones in the sample, roughly 94% were seen once. This clonotype was obtained from a female donor with multiple sclerosis, enrolled in a pregnancy study. The V gene is TRBV4-3, the J gene TRBJ2-1; D might be TRBD2 (5 bases). The starting material was peripheral blood, obtained in the third trimester of pregnancy. The CDR3 protein is CASTRELLHDEQFF. The CDR3 DNA is TGCGCCAGCACCCGGGAATTATTACACGATGAGCAGTTCTTC.